A single T cell receptor (beta chain) is shown here with its context. The V gene's germline CDR1 is SGHDT and CDR2 YYEEEE. The J segment lost 6 bases and the V segment lost 0 bases, leaving 5 bases of the junction unmatched. CDR3 size: 14 residues. The data derive from a study of control samples from healthy donors and cancer patients. This table comes from immunoSEQ multiplex PCR, and its TCRdb copy is limited to in-frame clones, with some not included. This table has about 80,000 clones, 89% appearing once. The sequencing sample was made of blood. The chain employs TRBV5-6 and TRBJ1-2; 7 bases line up with TRBD1. The sequence came from a man aged 45-60 years in good health. CDR3 loop: CASSLVRGRDGYTF. DNA for the CDR3: TGTGCCAGCAGCTTGGTTAGGGGGCGGGATGGCTACACCTTC.